This entry lists 22 T cell receptor beta chains sequenced from one sample in a study of early T cells in non-severe SARS-CoV-2 infection. TCRdb reprocessed the 5' RACE reads via MiXCR and lists one record per CDR3 protein. The table shows 20,000 to 25,000 distinct CDR3 sequences, with 4.5% to 6% occurring only once. Sample: whole blood. The source is an adult who was a healthcare worker with PCR-confirmed SARS-CoV-2 infection or an uninfected control (not recorded which).

This clonotype showed up many times. This chain joins TRBV11-2 and TRBJ2-1, with 14 bases lining up with TRBD2. V dropped 5 bases and J dropped 6; count of bases not matched to a gene: 3. The germline CDR1 and CDR2 sequences are SGHAT and FQNNGV. The CDR3 runs to 15 residues. The CDR3 nucleotides are TGTGCCAGCAGCCAGGGACTAGCGGGGGTCAATGAGCAGTTCTTC. The encoded protein is CASSQGLAGVNEQFF.

This clonotype was recorded many times. The rearrangement uses TRBV29-1 and TRBJ2-1; D is unresolved. Germline assignment: CDR1 SQVTM and CDR2 ANQGSEA. Trimming removed 0 bases from V and 0 bases from J, with 3 bases in between. The CDR3 is 13 amino acids. The CDR3, as DNA: TGCAGCGTTGAAGAATCCTCCTACAATGAGCAGTTCTTC. Its translation: CSVEESSYNEQFF.

This clonotype was detected ten times or more. The chain is built from TRBV29-1 and TRBJ2-7, with D tentatively TRBD2 (5 bases). The CDR3 has 14 amino acids. With 6 bases removed from V and 2 bases from J, the gap between germline ends came to 17 bases. Germline V lookup: CDR1 SQVTM, CDR2 ANQGSEA. CDR3 residues: CSVIPGSVPYEQYF. CDR3 in DNA: TGCAGCGTCATCCCGGGGTCGGTCCCCTACGAGCAGTACTTC.

In its sample, this clonotype was seen a few times. The rearrangement joins TRBV6-2 or TRBV6-3 to TRBJ2-2; no clear D. CDR3 length: 16 residues. Germline lookup yields CDR1 MNHEY and CDR2 SVGEGT. V was cut by 4 bases and J by 4 bases, with 16 bases left in between. CDR3 sequence reads: CASSSYGDLATGELFF. For the CDR3, the DNA is TGTGCCAGCAGTTCTTACGGCGACCTCGCCACCGGGGAGCTGTTTTTT.

The J gene is TRBJ2-4, the V gene TRBV29-1, with 10 bases that match TRBD1. Germline CDR1 is SQVTM and CDR2 is ANQGSEA. The CDR3 runs 18 residues. The V and J ends lost 4 bases and 1 base, in that order; junction bases with no gene match: 13. In DNA, the CDR3 is TGCAGCGTTGTGGTGACAGGGGGCCCGACCCTGGCCAAAAACATTCAGTACTTC. Its protein is CSVVVTGGPTLAKNIQYF.

This clonotype was observed a few times. The rearrangement links TRBV5-1 to TRBJ2-3; TRBD1 aligns across 8 bases. The CDR3 contains 13 residues. The V gene end was trimmed by 5 bases and the J gene end by 3 bases; junction bases not matched to a gene: 2. The germline CDR1 and CDR2 sequences are SGHRS and YFSETQ. The CDR3 region has the DNA TGCGCCAGCAGGGACAGGGCTACAGATACGCAGTATTTT. Amino acid sequence: CASRDRATDTQYF.

Ten or more counts support this clonotype. The J gene is TRBJ1-2, the V gene TRBV6-5, with no clear D. Germline lookup yields CDR1 MNHEY and CDR2 SVGAGI. V was trimmed by 0 bases and J by 6 bases, leaving 14 bases between them. The CDR3 length is 15 residues. The CDR3 coding sequence is TGTGCCAGCAGTTACTCGAGGCCCAGTCGGGATGGCTACACCTTC. Its protein product is CASSYSRPSRDGYTF.

In this sample, this clonotype turned up a few times. This chain uses TRBV7-2 with TRBJ2-3; perhaps TRBD2 as D (5 bases). Germline V gives CDR1 SGHTA, CDR2 FQGNSA. The CDR3 is 16 residues long. The V and J ends lost 1 base and 5 bases respectively, with 16 bases between them. The CDR3 sequence is CASSLVSAGPGDTQYF. The CDR3, as DNA: TGTGCCAGCAGCTTAGTTAGCGCCGGGCCTGGAGATACGCAGTATTTT. Full variable domain (outside the CDR3, taken from reference TRBV7-2 and TRBJ2-3): GAGVSQSPSNKVTEKGKDVELRCDPISGHTALYWYRQSLGQGLEFLIYFQGNSAPDKSGLPSDRFSAERTGGSVSTLTIQRTQQEDSAVYLCASSLVSAGPGDTQYFGPGTRLTVL.

This clonotype was counted at least ten times. The rearrangement uses TRBV12-3 or TRBV12-4 and TRBJ1-2; 7 bases line up with TRBD1. The CDR3 is 13 amino acids. J gave up 2 bases and V 5 bases, and 2 bases lay outside the gene matches. This CDR3 reads CASSRQGNYGYTF. Written as DNA, the CDR3 is TGTGCCAGCAGTCGACAGGGAAACTATGGCTACACCTTC.

At least ten counts were recorded for this clonotype. J is TRBJ2-1 and V is TRBV27; 11 bases match TRBD2. The CDR3 is 16 amino acids. Trimming removed 6 bases from V and 1 base from J; junction bases left unmatched: 5. Germline CDR1 reads MNHEY; CDR2 reads SMNVEV (reference sequence). The CDR3 nucleotides read TGTGCCAGCAGGGCACTAGCGGGGGTATCCTACAATGAGCAGTTCTTC. Encoded protein: CASRALAGVSYNEQFF.

The chain uses TRBV13 and TRBJ2-5; 10 bases fit TRBD1. This CDR3 region has 16 residues. Germline CDR1 is PRHDT and CDR2 is FYEKMQ (reference sequence). J lost 5 bases, V lost 5 bases, and 11 bases had no gene match. This chain's CDR3 is CASSHPTGQGRETQYF. As DNA, the CDR3 is TGTGCCAGCAGCCACCCCACGGGACAGGGGAGGGAGACCCAGTACTTC.

The chain joins TRBV7-9 to TRBJ2-3, with D unclear. This CDR3 comprises 14 residues. CDR1 and CDR2 (germline): SEHNR, FQNEAQ (reference sequence). The germline V and J ends were trimmed by 3 bases and 8 bases, with 15 bases remaining between them. The CDR3, as DNA: TGTGCCAGCAGCTTGGACGGATCAAAGGGTACGCAGTATTTT. Translated, it gives CASSLDGSKGTQYF. Using reference TRBV7-9 and TRBJ2-3 for the parts outside the CDR3, the full variable domain is DTGVSQNPRHKITKRGQNVTFRCDPISEHNRLYWYRQTLGQGPEFLTYFQNEAQLEKSRLLSDRFSAERPKGSFSTLEIQRTEQGDSAMYLCASSLDGSKGTQYFGPGTRLTVL.

The chain has TRBV12-3 or TRBV12-4 and TRBJ1-1; D is undetermined. The CDR3 contains 13 residues. The V end was cut by 3 bases, the J end by 3 bases, with 8 bases between. CDR3 residues: CASSLEVDTEAFF. In nucleotides, the CDR3 is TGTGCCAGCAGTTTGGAGGTAGACACTGAAGCTTTCTTT.

Ten or more counts support this clonotype. A read error may produce the germline difference seen at one junction end. The chain carries TRBV7-7 and TRBJ1-4; 7 bases map to TRBD1. In germline, CDR1 is SSHAT, CDR2 FNYEAQ (reference sequence). The CDR3 runs to 15 residues. Written as DNA, the CDR3 is TGTGCTAGCAGCCTAGGGGGGACAGCTAATGAAAAACTGTTTTTT. Its translation: CASSLGGTANEKLFF. The full variable domain, in which reference TRBV7-7 and TRBJ1-4 provide the parts outside the CDR3, is GAGVSQSPRYKVTKRGQDVTLRCDPISSHATLYWYQQALGQGPEFLTYFNYEAQPDKSGLPSDRFSAERPEGSISTLTIQRTEQRDSAMYRCASSLGGTANEKLFFGSGTQLSVL.

This clonotype showed up many times. V and J are TRBV11-2 and TRBJ1-6, with no clear D. The CDR3 spans 16 residues. Germline CDR1 and CDR2: SGHAT and FQNNGV. V was shortened by 8 bases and J by 11 bases, with 25 bases between the two germline ends. The CDR3, as DNA: TGTGCCAGCCAGAGCTTCTGGACCCCCCATCGGGCACCCCTCCACTTT. It is translated as CASQSFWTPHRAPLHF.

This clonotype was found many times. Sequence at one end of the junction differs from germline and may be a read error. The rearrangement links TRBV7-7 to TRBJ1-1, with 7 bases aligning to TRBD1. CDR1 is SSHAT and CDR2 is FNYEAQ in the germline V gene (reference sequence). This CDR3 comprises 13 residues. The CDR3 spells CASSPRQGTEAFF. CDR3 in DNA: TGTGCTAGCAGCCCTAGACAGGGCACTGAAGCTTTCTTT.

This clonotype has at least ten counts. DNA for the CDR3: TGCAGTGCTAGTAGGCCCGTGAACACTGAAGCTTTCTTT. This translates into CSASRPVNTEAFF. The J gene is TRBJ1-1, the V gene TRBV20-1, with D hard to call. Germline CDR1 DFQATT, CDR2 SNEGSKA (reference sequence). The CDR3 consists of 13 residues. Trimming removed 3 bases from V and 0 bases from J, with 8 bases in between.

This clonotype was picked up many times. This chain links TRBV12-3 or TRBV12-4 with TRBJ2-7; D is possibly TRBD1 (5 bases). V was pared by 7 bases and J by 2 bases, with 24 bases between. This CDR3 region has 17 residues. DNA for the CDR3: TGTGCCAGCACCTTAACCCGATCTTGGCAGGGCGCCTACGAGCAGTACTTC. Its protein product is CASTLTRSWQGAYEQYF.

This clonotype was seen a few times. The rearrangement joins TRBV4-1 to TRBJ2-2; 12 bases are shared with TRBD2. Germline-derived CDR1 and CDR2 are MGHRA and YSYEKL. Trimming cost V 3 bases and J 2 bases; bases outside gene matches: 10. This CDR3 region has 19 residues. DNA for the CDR3: TGCGCCAGCAGCCACGCGACTAGCGGGGGATCAATTAACACCGGGGAGCTGTTTTTT. Translated, it gives CASSHATSGGSINTGELFF.

This clonotype showed up many times. This chain uses TRBV5-5 with TRBJ1-1, with D unresolved. This CDR3 has 13 residues. V was pared by 4 bases and J by 0 bases, with 7 bases between. CDR1 and CDR2 from the germline V gene are SGHKS and YYEKEE (reference sequence). CDR3 sequence (DNA): TGTGCCAGCAGCGGGGAGATGAACACTGAAGCTTTCTTT. This encodes CASSGEMNTEAFF.

This clonotype was counted at least ten times. The chain couples TRBV20-1 to TRBJ1-4; TRBD1 agrees at 9 bases. The CDR3 extends over 15 amino acids. J was trimmed by 7 bases and V by 3 bases; bases with no gene match: 9. Germline-derived CDR1 and CDR2 are DFQATT and SNEGSKA (reference sequence). Here the CDR3 reads CSASPGTGIGEKLFF. The CDR3 DNA follows: TGCAGTGCTAGTCCCGGGACAGGGATCGGTGAAAAACTGTTTTTT.

The chain employs TRBV10-1 and TRBJ2-3; D ambiguous. Trimming took off 2 bases at V and 2 bases at J, with 11 bases between the two ends. From germline, CDR1 is WNHNN and CDR2 SYGVQD (reference sequence). This CDR3 has 15 amino acids. The CDR3 bases are TGCGCCAGCAGTGAGAAGTCTCGGTACACAGATACGCAGTATTTT. Translation gives CASSEKSRYTDTQYF.